Reported below is one TCR beta chain. The antigen it recognizes is unknown. Base qualities are not provided; no much larger clone lies one nucleotide away. These data originate in a study of T cell responses to AZD1222 COVID-19 vaccine (dated by TCRdb to the early 2020s). At the level of the whole study: Because spike-specific TCR depth and breadth did not differ between the two schedules, AZD1222 recipients who got a second dose at roughly 4 weeks were pooled with those who got a second dose at roughly 12 weeks. TCR sequencing covered roughly 230 trial participants: some 210 given two doses of AZD1222 and about 26 given two doses of MenACWY control vaccine. Trial participants were enrolled into age subgroups of 18-55, 56-69 and 70-plus years, which contained around 150, 28 and 57 TCR-sequenced participants, respectively.

The meaning of the sample's time point label: baseline before first vaccination. The vaccinee samples were drawn from two UK trials, COV001 and COV002, one of which was a single-blind randomized controlled phase 2/3 trial testing AZD1222 (ChAdOx1 nCoV-19) in healthy adults. For TCRbeta chain sequencing, PBMC samples from trial participants were taken at day 0 and at day 28 after the second dose. Overall results and qualifications from the work: In the small 56-69-year group, the increase in depth fell short of significance, most likely because of low power. After two AZD1222 doses, spike-specific TCR breadth and depth were significantly higher than at day 0 and than in MenACWY recipients. The whole spike protein was spanned by vaccine-associated CD4 TCRs, and dominant responses were seen in regions 160-218 and 743-854. Participants were mostly white British, with more females than males. The authors suggested clonal diversity may have been underestimated. Conclusions about previously exposed vaccinees are limited, since just six AZD1222 recipients were seropositive for SARS-CoV-2 at baseline. Because no samples from the day 14 peak response were available, repertoires could be characterized only after the peak T cell response. Reportedly, almost half of the unique spike-specific TCRs recognized epitopes lying outside the regions that are mutated in the B.1.351 and B.1.1.7 variants.

The CDR3 contains 15 residues, cysteine and phenylalanine counted. CDR3 DNA only is kept here, 45 bases in frame from base 1. CDR1 and CDR2 are read off the germline V gene as SGDLS and YYNGEE. The V end loses 3 bases and the J end loses 4 bases, and a stretch of 16 bases separates them. The CDR3 regions of human TCRbeta chains were analyzed by immunosequencing. The paper's data handling went like this. Repertoire TCRs were matched against a reference library of SARS-CoV-2-specific TCRs generated with the MIRA antigen-specificity platform. Breadth was defined as the fraction of unique TCRs that were SARS-CoV-2-associated, and depth was defined as the fraction of total T cells that were SARS-CoV-2-associated. Each spike-specific TCR was assigned to its reactive spike region and to a CD4 or CD8 class using the MIRA data. Log10-transformed breadth and depth values were compared by one-way ANOVA with Sidak's multiple comparisons tests. The immuneACCESS repertoire file appears here via TCRdb, limited to in-frame rearrangements. These files lack a portion of the clones; in checked studies, under half of the deficit traces to unresolved V genes, and the cause of the others is not known. The V and J calls and clone size are taken from that table; D and trimming were inferred from the DNA. The sample has under 150,000 clones on record, 90% of them singletons. About 3% of the sample comes from the top ten.

This specimen was peripheral blood, taken on day 0 of AZD1222 vaccination. The V and J segments used are TRBV9 and TRBJ1-2, and perhaps TRBD1 as D gene, on 6 matching bases. The sequence was collected from an adult in good health. The CDR3 reads as follows: CASSDEPNRAYGYTF. The bases read TGTGCCAGCAGCGACGAACCTAACAGGGCCTATGGCTACACCTTC.